This T cell receptor beta chain stems from a study of OX40 agonist ivuxolimab in advanced cancers. Study background: Prior anti-PD-1, anti-PD-L1 or anti-CTLA-4 therapy was allowed; over 30% had some.

Study results and caveats: CD8+ T cells averaged more expanded clones than CD4+.

Repertoires were generated with immunoSEQ multiplex PCR, while TCRdb's copy carries only in-frame clones and drops some. Here the sample spans tens of thousands of clones, roughly 80% being singletons. About this clone: Its antigen remains unidentified.

Germline values: CDR1 MNHEY, CDR2 SVGAGI. The CDR3 has 14 amino acids. The ends lost 7 bases at V and 4 bases at J; junction bases unmatched: 6. The source is an adult with an advanced solid tumor such as melanoma, head and neck, liver or kidney cancer. This sample comprised CD4+ or CD8+ T cells sorted from blood, obtained in a trial of the OX40 agonist ivuxolimab. The V and J genes are TRBV6-5 and TRBJ2-7, with 11 positions matching TRBD1. Here the CDR3 DNA reads TGTGCCAGCAAAGGGACAGGGGGACCTTACGAGCAGTACTTC. It is translated as CASKGTGGPYEQYF.